This TCR beta chain originates from a study of shared clonotypes between healthy human individuals. Study context: The plates for each donor numbered three CD4 naive, three CD4 memory, two CD8 naive and one CD8 memory. Study results and limitations: Depth was large, yet rarefaction showed that sorted-subset sequencing was incomplete. Clonotypes which were not shared had lower generation probabilities than clonotypes that all four donors shared.

Turning to this clone: Antigen: not known.

Roughly 210 ng DNA, around 30,000 T cell genomes, went into each sorted-subset replicate PCR. TCRdb keeps only in-frame clones here, not all; method: immunoSEQ multiplex PCR. The top ten clones hold roughly 0.13% of a sample with roughly 2 million clones, about 95% of them seen once. The CDR3 sequence is 15 residues long. From germline, CDR1 is SGHRS and CDR2 YFSETQ. The junction had 8 bases not matched to a gene; V was cut back by 3 bases and J by 3 bases. The sequence came from a man between 18 and 29 years old in good health. This sequence joins TRBV5-1 and TRBJ2-5; 7 nucleotides agree with TRBD1. Sequenced: naive CD4+ T cells sorted from blood. This sample's subset: CD45RA+ positively selected. The CDR3 DNA is TGCGCCAGCAGCTGGAAGGACAGGCGGGAAGAGACCCAGTACTTC. This gives the protein CASSWKDRREETQYF.